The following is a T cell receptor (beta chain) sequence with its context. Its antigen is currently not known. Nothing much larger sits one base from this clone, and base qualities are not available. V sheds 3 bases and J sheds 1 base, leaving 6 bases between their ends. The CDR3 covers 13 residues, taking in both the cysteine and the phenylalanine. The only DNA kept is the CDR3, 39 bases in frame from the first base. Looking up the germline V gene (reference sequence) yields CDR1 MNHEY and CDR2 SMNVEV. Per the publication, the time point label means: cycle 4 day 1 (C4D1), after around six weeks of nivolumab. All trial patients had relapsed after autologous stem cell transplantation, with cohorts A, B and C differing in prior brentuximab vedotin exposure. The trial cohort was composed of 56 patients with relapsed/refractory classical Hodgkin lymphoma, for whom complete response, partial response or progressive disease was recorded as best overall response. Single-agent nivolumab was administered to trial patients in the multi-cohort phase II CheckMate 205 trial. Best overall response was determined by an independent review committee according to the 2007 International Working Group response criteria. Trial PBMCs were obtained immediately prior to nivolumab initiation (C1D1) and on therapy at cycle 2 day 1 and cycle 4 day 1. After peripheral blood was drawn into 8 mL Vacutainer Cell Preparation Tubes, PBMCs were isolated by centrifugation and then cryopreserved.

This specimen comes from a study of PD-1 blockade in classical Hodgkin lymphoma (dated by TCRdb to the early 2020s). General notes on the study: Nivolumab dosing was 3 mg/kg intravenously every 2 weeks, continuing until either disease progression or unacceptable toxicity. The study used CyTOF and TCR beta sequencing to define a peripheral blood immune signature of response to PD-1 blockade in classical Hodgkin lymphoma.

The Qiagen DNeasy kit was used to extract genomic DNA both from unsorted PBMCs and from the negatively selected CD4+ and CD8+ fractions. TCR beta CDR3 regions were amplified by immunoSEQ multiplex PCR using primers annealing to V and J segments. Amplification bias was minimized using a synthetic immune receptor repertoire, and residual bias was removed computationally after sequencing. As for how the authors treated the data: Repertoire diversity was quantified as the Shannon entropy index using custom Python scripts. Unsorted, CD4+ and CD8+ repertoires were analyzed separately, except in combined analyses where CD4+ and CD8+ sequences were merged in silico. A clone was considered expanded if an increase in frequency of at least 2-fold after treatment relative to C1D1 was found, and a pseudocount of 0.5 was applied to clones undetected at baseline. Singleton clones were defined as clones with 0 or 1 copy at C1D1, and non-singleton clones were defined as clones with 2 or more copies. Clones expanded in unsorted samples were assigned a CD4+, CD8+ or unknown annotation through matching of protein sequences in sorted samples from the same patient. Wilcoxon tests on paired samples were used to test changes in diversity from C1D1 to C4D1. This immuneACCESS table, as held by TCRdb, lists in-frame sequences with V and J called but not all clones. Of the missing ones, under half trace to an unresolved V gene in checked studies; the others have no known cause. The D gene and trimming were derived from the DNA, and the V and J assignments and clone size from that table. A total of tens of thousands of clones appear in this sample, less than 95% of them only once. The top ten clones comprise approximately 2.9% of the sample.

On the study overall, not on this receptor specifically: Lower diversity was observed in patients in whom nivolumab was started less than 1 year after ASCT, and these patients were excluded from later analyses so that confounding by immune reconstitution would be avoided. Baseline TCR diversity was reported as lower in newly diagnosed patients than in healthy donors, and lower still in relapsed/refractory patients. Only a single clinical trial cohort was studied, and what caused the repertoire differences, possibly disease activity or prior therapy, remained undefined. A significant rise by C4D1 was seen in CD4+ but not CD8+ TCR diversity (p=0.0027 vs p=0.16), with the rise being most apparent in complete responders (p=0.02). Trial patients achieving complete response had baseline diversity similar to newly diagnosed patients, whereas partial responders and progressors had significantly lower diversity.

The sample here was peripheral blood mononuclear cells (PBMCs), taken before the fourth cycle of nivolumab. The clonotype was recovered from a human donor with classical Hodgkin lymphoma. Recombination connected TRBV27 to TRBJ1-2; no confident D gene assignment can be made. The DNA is TGTGCCAGCAGTTTGGGTTTTAACTATGGCTACACCTTC. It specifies CASSLGFNYGYTF.